The rows below give T cell receptor beta chains drawn from one sample of a study of cytomegalovirus exposure and HLA in healthy donors. Data came from immunoSEQ multiplex PCR; TCRdb stores just in-frame clones and leaves some out. The sample has about 130,000 clones, 66% seen once. Sequencing was done on a sample of PBMCs. All receptors derive from a human donor in good health. Both conserved end residues are part of each CDR3. The D gene is left open where the match is weak. Size values are once, few and many counts, or a class for expanded clones, and some rows have none.

d_call: TRBD2; clone_size: NA; j_call: TRBJ2-1; v_call: TRBV12-5; cdr3_nt: TGTGCTAGTGGTTCAGCGGGAGCTGTCTACAATGAGCAGTTCTTC; cdr3_aa: CASGSAGAVYNEQFF
d_call: TRBD1; clone_size: NA; j_call: TRBJ1-4; v_call: TRBV6-5; cdr3_nt: TGTGCCAGCAGGACCGACAGGGCCCAGGAAAAACTGTTTTTT; cdr3_aa: CASRTDRAQEKLFF
d_call: NA; clone_size: few; j_call: TRBJ2-2; v_call: TRBV9; cdr3_nt: TGTGCCAGCAGCGTTAGCCGCGACACCGGGGAGCTGTTTTTT; cdr3_aa: CASSVSRDTGELFF
d_call: TRBD2; clone_size: NA; j_call: TRBJ2-7; v_call: TRBV5-4; cdr3_nt: TGTGCCAGCAGCTTGGGGACTAGCGGCGCCTACGAGCAGTACTTC; cdr3_aa: CASSLGTSGAYEQYF
d_call: NA; clone_size: NA; j_call: TRBJ2-3; v_call: TRBV10-3; cdr3_nt: TGTGCCATCAGTGAGGACGACGGGACAGATACGCAGTATTTT; cdr3_aa: CAISEDDGTDTQYF
d_call: NA; clone_size: once; j_call: TRBJ2-1; v_call: TRBV20-1; cdr3_nt: TGCAGTGCCCCTACCCGCAATGAGCAGTTCTTC; cdr3_aa: CSAPTRNEQFF
d_call: NA; clone_size: NA; j_call: TRBJ2-7; v_call: TRBV7-2; cdr3_nt: TGTGCCAGCAGCTTATGGCAGGATTCCTACGAGCAGTACTTC; cdr3_aa: CASSLWQDSYEQYF
d_call: TRBD1; clone_size: once; j_call: TRBJ2-1; v_call: TRBV4-1; cdr3_nt: TGCGCCAGCAGCCAAGAGGGTCTTCGGCAGGGGGCAGGTGAGCAGTTCTTC; cdr3_aa: CASSQEGLRQGAGEQFF
d_call: NA; clone_size: NA; j_call: TRBJ1-5; v_call: TRBV28; cdr3_nt: TGTGCCAGCAGCACAGGGATTTGGAGTCAGCCCCAGCATTTT; cdr3_aa: CASSTGIWSQPQHF
d_call: TRBD2; clone_size: few; j_call: TRBJ2-7; v_call: TRBV28; cdr3_nt: TGTGCCAGCAGTCCGTCCTCAGCGGGAGGGCCTCGGTACGAGCAGTACTTC; cdr3_aa: CASSPSSAGGPRYEQYF
d_call: TRBD1; clone_size: few; j_call: TRBJ2-1; v_call: TRBV9; cdr3_nt: TGTGCCAGCAGCGAGGGGACAGGGGCCCTCTGGGAGCAGTTCTTC; cdr3_aa: CASSEGTGALWEQFF
d_call: TRBD1; clone_size: NA; j_call: TRBJ1-5; v_call: TRBV2; cdr3_nt: TGTGCCAGCACGGGACAGGGAGGATCTCAGCCCCAGCATTTT; cdr3_aa: CASTGQGGSQPQHF
d_call: TRBD1; clone_size: NA; j_call: TRBJ2-7; v_call: TRBV15; cdr3_nt: TGTGCCACCAGCAGAGGGGACAGGGCCGATGACGAGCAGTACTTC; cdr3_aa: CATSRGDRADDEQYF
d_call: TRBD2; clone_size: few; j_call: TRBJ2-3; v_call: TRBV13; cdr3_nt: TGTGCCAGCAGCTTAGGAGCGGGGACCACAGATACGCAGTATTTT; cdr3_aa: CASSLGAGTTDTQYF
d_call: NA; clone_size: NA; j_call: TRBJ2-5; v_call: TRBV10-3; cdr3_nt: TGTGCCATCAGTGCAGGACAGCGGCAAGAGACCCAGTACTTC; cdr3_aa: CAISAGQRQETQYF
d_call: NA; clone_size: NA; j_call: TRBJ2-2; v_call: TRBV11-2; cdr3_nt: TGTGCCAGCACCCAACGGGGGAGAGCCGGGGAGCTGTTTTTT; cdr3_aa: CASTQRGRAGELFF
d_call: TRBD2; clone_size: NA; j_call: TRBJ2-5; v_call: TRBV5-1; cdr3_nt: TGCGCCAGCAGCCTTAGCGGGGAACAAGAGACCCAGTACTTC; cdr3_aa: CASSLSGEQETQYF
d_call: NA; clone_size: NA; j_call: TRBJ1-2; v_call: TRBV4-1; cdr3_nt: TGCGCCAGCAGCCAAGGGACAGCTAACTATGGCTACACCTTC; cdr3_aa: CASSQGTANYGYTF
d_call: TRBD1; clone_size: NA; j_call: TRBJ2-1; v_call: TRBV7-3; cdr3_nt: TGTGCCAGCAGCACCGACAGGGGGACCTACAATGAGCAGTTCTTC; cdr3_aa: CASSTDRGTYNEQFF
d_call: NA; clone_size: NA; j_call: TRBJ1-1; v_call: TRBV18; cdr3_nt: TGTGCCAGCTCACCACTGGGCAGGGTGGACACTGAAGCTTTCTTT; cdr3_aa: CASSPLGRVDTEAFF
d_call: TRBD2; clone_size: NA; j_call: TRBJ2-3; v_call: TRBV28; cdr3_nt: TGTGCCAGCAGTTTAACCCAAGGACTAGCGGGCACAGATACGCAGTATTTT; cdr3_aa: CASSLTQGLAGTDTQYF
d_call: TRBD1; clone_size: NA; j_call: TRBJ1-4; v_call: TRBV2; cdr3_nt: TGTGCCAGCAGTGATTTCGGGGGACAGATTAATGAAAAACTGTTTTTT; cdr3_aa: CASSDFGGQINEKLFF
d_call: NA; clone_size: NA; j_call: TRBJ1-1; v_call: TRBV5-1; cdr3_nt: TGCGCCAGCAGCGAAGGGGGCACTGAAGCTTTCTTT; cdr3_aa: CASSEGGTEAFF
d_call: NA; clone_size: NA; j_call: TRBJ1-2; v_call: TRBV5-1; cdr3_nt: TGCGCCAGCAGCTTGGGCCAGGGCGGCACTGACTACACCTTC; cdr3_aa: CASSLGQGGTDYTF
d_call: NA; clone_size: NA; j_call: TRBJ2-7; v_call: TRBV11-3; cdr3_nt: TGTGCCAGCAGCTTAGGGGACTTAGCGTACGAGCAGTACTTC; cdr3_aa: CASSLGDLAYEQYF
d_call: NA; clone_size: few; j_call: TRBJ2-5; v_call: TRBV11-2; cdr3_nt: TGTGCCAGCAGCTTAGCGGCCAGGGGACAGACCCAGTACTTC; cdr3_aa: CASSLAARGQTQYF
d_call: TRBD2; clone_size: NA; j_call: TRBJ2-2; v_call: TRBV5-1; cdr3_nt: TGCGCCAGCAGCGAGAGCGGGATAAACACCGGGGAGCTGTTTTTT; cdr3_aa: CASSESGINTGELFF
d_call: NA; clone_size: NA; j_call: TRBJ1-4; v_call: TRBV6-6; cdr3_nt: TGTGCCAGCAGGAGAGGTCTGGGGCGGTATAATGAAAAACTGTTTTTT; cdr3_aa: CASRRGLGRYNEKLFF
d_call: TRBD2; clone_size: NA; j_call: TRBJ2-2; v_call: TRBV9; cdr3_nt: TGTGCCAGCAGCGTAGGGGGACTAGGCGGTAACGGGGAGCTGTTTTTT; cdr3_aa: CASSVGGLGGNGELFF
d_call: NA; clone_size: NA; j_call: TRBJ2-7; v_call: TRBV7-3; cdr3_nt: TGTGCCAGCAGCTTGGGTTCAGGGGCCTACGAGCAGTACTTC; cdr3_aa: CASSLGSGAYEQYF
d_call: TRBD1; clone_size: NA; j_call: TRBJ2-5; v_call: TRBV5-1; cdr3_nt: TGCGCCAGCAGCTCCACCCCAGGGGGCGCAGGGTATCTGGTGGAGACCCAGTACTTC; cdr3_aa: CASSSTPGGAGYLVETQYF
d_call: NA; clone_size: NA; j_call: TRBJ1-2; v_call: TRBV19; cdr3_nt: TGTGCCAGTAACCTAGACAGGAACTATGGCTACACCTTC; cdr3_aa: CASNLDRNYGYTF
d_call: TRBD2; clone_size: NA; j_call: TRBJ2-1; v_call: TRBV29-1; cdr3_nt: TGCAGCGCCACCGGGACTAGCGGGAGAGGCTACAATGAGCAGTTCTTC; cdr3_aa: CSATGTSGRGYNEQFF
d_call: TRBD1; clone_size: NA; j_call: TRBJ2-5; v_call: TRBV5-1; cdr3_nt: TGCGCCAGCAGCTCCATGGGACAGGGTGAACGAGAGACCCAGTACTTC; cdr3_aa: CASSSMGQGERETQYF